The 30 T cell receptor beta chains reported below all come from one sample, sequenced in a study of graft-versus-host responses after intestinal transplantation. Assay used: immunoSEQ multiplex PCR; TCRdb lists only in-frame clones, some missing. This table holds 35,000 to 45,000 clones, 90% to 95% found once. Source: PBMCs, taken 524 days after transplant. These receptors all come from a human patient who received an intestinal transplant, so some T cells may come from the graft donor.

CDR3 amino acids: CASSLGQKGTYGYTF. CDR3 bases: TGCGCCAGCAGCTTGGGCCAGAAGGGGACCTATGGCTACACCTTC. The V call is TRBV5-1, the J call TRBJ1-2; D is possibly TRBD1 (5 bases). The CDR3 extends over 15 amino acids. V was pared by 0 bases and J by 4 bases, with 13 bases between. Germline V gene sequence: CDR1 SGHRS, CDR2 YFSETQ.

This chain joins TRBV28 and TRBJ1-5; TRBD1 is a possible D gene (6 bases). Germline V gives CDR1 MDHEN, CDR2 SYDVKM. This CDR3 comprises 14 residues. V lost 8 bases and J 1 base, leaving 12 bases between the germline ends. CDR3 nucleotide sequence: TGTGCCAGCCCGGGGGCGCGGAGCAATCAGCCCCAGCATTTT. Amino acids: CASPGARSNQPQHF.

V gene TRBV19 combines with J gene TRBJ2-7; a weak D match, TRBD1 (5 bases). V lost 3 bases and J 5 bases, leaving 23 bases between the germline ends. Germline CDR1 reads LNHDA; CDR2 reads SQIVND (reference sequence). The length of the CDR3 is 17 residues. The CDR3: CASSIIGALEKRHEQYF. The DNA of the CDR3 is TGTGCCAGTAGTATTATTGGGGCGCTAGAAAAGAGGCACGAGCAGTACTTC.

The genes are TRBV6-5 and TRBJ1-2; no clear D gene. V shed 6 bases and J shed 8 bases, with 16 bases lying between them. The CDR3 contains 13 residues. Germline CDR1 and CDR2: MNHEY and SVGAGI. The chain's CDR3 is CASRITATRGYTF. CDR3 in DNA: TGTGCCAGCAGGATCACAGCGACTCGAGGCTACACCTTC.

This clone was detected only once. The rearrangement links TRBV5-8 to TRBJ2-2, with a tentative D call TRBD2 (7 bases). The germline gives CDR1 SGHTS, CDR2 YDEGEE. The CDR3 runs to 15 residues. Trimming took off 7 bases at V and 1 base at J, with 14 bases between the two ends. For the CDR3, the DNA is TGTGCCAGCGGGACAATAGCGGGGAACACCGGGGAGCTGTTTTTT. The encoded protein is CASGTIAGNTGELFF.

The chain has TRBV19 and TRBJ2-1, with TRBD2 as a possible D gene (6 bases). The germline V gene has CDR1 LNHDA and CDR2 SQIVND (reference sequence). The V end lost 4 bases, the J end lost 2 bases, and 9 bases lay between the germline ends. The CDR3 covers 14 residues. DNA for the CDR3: TGTGCCAGTAGTAGGCGGGGAACCTACAATGAGCAGTTCTTC. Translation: CASSRRGTYNEQFF.

The CDR3 sequence: CASSPQPWGTDTQYF. In DNA form, the CDR3 reads TGTGCCAGCAGCCCACAGCCATGGGGCACAGATACGCAGTATTTT. The chain has TRBV4-2 and TRBJ2-3; no clear D. CDR1 LGHNA and CDR2 YNFKEQ come from the germline V gene. The V gene lost 4 bases and the J gene lost 1 base, with 12 bases spanning the gap. The CDR3 loop spans 15 amino acids.

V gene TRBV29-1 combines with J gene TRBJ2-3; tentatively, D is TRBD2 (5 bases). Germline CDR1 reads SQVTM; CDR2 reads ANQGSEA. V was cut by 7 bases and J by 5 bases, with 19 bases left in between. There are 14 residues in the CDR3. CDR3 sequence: CSGRGGLSRDTQYF. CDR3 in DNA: TGCAGCGGAAGAGGAGGTTTGAGTCGAGATACGCAGTATTTT.

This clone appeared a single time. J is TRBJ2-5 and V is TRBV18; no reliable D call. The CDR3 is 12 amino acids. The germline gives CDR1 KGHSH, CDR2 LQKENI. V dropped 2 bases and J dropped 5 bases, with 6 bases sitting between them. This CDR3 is CASSPEVETQYF. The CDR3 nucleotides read TGTGCCAGCTCACCAGAGGTGGAGACCCAGTACTTC.

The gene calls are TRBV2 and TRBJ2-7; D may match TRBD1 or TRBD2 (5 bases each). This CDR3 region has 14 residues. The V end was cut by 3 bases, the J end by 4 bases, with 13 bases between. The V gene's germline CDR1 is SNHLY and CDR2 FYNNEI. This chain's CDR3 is CASSDRDRLYEQYF. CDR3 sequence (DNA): TGTGCCAGCAGTGACCGGGACCGCTTGTACGAGCAGTACTTC.

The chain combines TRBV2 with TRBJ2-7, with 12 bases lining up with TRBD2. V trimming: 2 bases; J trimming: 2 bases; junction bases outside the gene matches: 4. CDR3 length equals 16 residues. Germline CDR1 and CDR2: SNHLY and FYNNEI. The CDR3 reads CASSEMLAGGPYEQYF. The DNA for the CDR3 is TGTGCCAGCAGTGAAATGCTAGCGGGAGGGCCCTACGAGCAGTACTTC.

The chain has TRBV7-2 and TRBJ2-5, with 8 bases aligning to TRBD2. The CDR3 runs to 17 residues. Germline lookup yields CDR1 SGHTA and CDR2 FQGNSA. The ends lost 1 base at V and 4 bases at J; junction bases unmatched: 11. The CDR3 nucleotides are TGTGCCAGCAGCTTAGGGGCTCAGCGGGAGTATCGAGAGACCCAGTACTTC. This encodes CASSLGAQREYRETQYF.

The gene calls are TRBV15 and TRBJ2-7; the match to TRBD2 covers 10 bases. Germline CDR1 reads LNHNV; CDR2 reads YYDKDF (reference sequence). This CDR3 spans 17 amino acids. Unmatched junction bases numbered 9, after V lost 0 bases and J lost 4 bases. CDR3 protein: CATSRDELAGYTYEQYF. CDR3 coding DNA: TGTGCCACCAGCAGAGATGAACTAGCGGGATATACGTACGAGCAGTACTTC.

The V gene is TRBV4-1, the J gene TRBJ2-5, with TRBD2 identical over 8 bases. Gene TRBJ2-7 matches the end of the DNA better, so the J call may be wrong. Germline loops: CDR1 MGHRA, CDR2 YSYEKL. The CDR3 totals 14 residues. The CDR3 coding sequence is TGCGCCAGCAGCCAAGATCCTAGCGGGTACGAGCAGTACTTC. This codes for CASSQDPSGYEQYF.

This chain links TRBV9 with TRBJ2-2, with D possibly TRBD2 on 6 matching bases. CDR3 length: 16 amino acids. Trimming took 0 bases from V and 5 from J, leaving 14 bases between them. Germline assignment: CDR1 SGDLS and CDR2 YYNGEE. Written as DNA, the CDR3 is TGTGCCAGCAGCGTAGAAGGAGGGAGTATGACCGGGGAGCTGTTTTTT. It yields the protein CASSVEGGSMTGELFF.

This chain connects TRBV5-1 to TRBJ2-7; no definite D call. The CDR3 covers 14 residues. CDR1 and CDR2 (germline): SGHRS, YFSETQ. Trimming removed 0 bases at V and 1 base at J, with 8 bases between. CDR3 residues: CASSLGTVSYEQYF. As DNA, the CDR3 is TGCGCCAGCAGCTTGGGTACAGTGTCCTACGAGCAGTACTTC.

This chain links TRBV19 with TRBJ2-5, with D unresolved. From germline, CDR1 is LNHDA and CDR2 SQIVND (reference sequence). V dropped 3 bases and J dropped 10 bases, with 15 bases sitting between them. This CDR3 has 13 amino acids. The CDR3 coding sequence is TGTGCCAGTAGTATGTACGGGCAGTCCAGCCAGTACTTC. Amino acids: CASSMYGQSSQYF.

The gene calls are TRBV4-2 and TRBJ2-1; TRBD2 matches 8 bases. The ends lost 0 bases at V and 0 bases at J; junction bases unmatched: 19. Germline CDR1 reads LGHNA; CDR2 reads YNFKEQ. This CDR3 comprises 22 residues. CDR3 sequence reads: CASSQDITYVGTRPSSYNEQFF. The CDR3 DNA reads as TGTGCCAGCAGCCAAGATATTACGTACGTGGGGACTAGGCCGAGCTCCTACAATGAGCAGTTCTTC.

The CDR3 DNA follows: TGTGCCAGCAGCGTAGATTGGGGCGGGGAGACCCAGTACTTC. Its protein is CASSVDWGGETQYF. The chain employs TRBV9 and TRBJ2-5, with D perhaps matching TRBD1 or TRBD2 (5 bases each). CDR3 length equals 14 residues. V was cut by 0 bases and J by 5 bases, with 11 bases left in between. The germline CDR1 and CDR2 sequences are SGDLS and YYNGEE. Based on the CDR3 plus reference TRBV9 and TRBJ2-5, the full variable domain is DSGVTQTPKHLITATGQRVTLRCSPRSGDLSVYWYQQSLDQGLQFLIQYYNGEERAKGNILERFSAQQFPDLHSELNLSSLELGDSALYFCASSVDWGGETQYFGPGTRLLVL.

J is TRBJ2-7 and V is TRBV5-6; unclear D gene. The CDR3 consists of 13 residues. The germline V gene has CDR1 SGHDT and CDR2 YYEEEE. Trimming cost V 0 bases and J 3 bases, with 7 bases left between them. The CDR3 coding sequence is TGTGCCAGCAGCTTGGTCCAAGGCTACGAGCAGTACTTC. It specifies CASSLVQGYEQYF. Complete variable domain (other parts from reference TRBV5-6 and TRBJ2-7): DAGVTQSPTHLIKTRGQQVTLRCSPKSGHDTVSWYQQALGQGPQFIFQYYEEEERQRGNFPDRFSGHQFPNYSSELNVNALLLGDSALYLCASSLVQGYEQYFGPGTRLTVT.

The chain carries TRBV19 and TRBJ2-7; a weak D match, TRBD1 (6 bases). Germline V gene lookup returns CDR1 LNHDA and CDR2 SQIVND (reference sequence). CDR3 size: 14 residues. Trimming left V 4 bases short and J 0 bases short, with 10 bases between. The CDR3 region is CASSRAGDSYEQYF. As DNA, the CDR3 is TGTGCCAGTAGTAGGGCAGGGGACTCCTACGAGCAGTACTTC. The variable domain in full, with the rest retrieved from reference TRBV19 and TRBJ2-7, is DGGITQSPKYLFRKEGQNVTLSCEQNLNHDAMYWYRQDPGQGLRLIYYSQIVNDFQKGDIAEGYSVSREKKESFPLTVTSAQKNPTAFYLCASSRAGDSYEQYFGPGTRLTVT.

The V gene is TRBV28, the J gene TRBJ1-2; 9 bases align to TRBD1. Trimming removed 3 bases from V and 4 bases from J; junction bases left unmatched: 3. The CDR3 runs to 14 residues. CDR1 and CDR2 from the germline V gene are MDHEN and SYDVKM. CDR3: CASSFGGQGYGYTF. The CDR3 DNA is TGTGCCAGCAGTTTTGGGGGACAGGGCTATGGCTACACCTTC.

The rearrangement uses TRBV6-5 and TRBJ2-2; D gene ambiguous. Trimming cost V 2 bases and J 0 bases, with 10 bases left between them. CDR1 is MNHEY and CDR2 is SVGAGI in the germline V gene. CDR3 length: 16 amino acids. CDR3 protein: CASSYGAPPNTGELFF. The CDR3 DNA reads TGTGCCAGCAGTTACGGAGCCCCCCCGAACACCGGGGAGCTGTTTTTT.

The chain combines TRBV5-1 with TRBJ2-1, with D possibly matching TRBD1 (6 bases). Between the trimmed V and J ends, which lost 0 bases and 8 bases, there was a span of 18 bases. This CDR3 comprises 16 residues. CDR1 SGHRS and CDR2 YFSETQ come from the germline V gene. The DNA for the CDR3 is TGCGCCAGCAGCTTGGAGTTACAGGGTGGTTTGGATGAGCAGTTCTTC. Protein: CASSLELQGGLDEQFF. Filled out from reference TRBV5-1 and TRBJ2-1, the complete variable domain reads KAGVTQTPRYLIKTRGQQVTLSCSPISGHRSVSWYQQTPGQGLQFLFEYFSETQRNKGNFPGRFSGRQFSNSRSEMNVSTLELGDSALYLCASSLELQGGLDEQFFGPGTRLTVL.

This chain's CDR3 is CASSLTRDYTYEQYF. As DNA, the CDR3 is TGTGCCAGCAGCTTAACGAGGGACTATACCTACGAGCAGTACTTC. This chain connects TRBV7-2 to TRBJ2-7; 7 bases map to TRBD2. The germline V gene encodes CDR1 SGHTA and CDR2 FQGNSA. The CDR3 is 15 residues long. V shed 2 bases and J 2 bases; nucleotides not matched to a gene: 6.

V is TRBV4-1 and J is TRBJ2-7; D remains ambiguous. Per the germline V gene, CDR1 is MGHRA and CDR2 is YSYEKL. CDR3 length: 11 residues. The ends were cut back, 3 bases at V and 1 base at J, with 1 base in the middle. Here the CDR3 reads CASSQSYEQYF. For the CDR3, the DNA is TGCGCCAGCAGCCAGTCCTACGAGCAGTACTTC.

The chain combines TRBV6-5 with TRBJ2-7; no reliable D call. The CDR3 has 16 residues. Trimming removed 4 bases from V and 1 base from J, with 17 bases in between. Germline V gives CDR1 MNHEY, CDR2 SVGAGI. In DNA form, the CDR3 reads TGTGCCAGCAGTTCCTTAAGTGGTGGTGGTTCCTACGAGCAGTACTTC. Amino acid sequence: CASSSLSGGGSYEQYF.

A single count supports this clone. CDR3 region: CASTPSANRVQGRNTEAFF. Here the CDR3 DNA reads TGTGCCAGCACCCCCTCTGCCAACAGGGTGCAAGGTCGGAACACTGAAGCTTTCTTT. The chain has TRBV27 and TRBJ1-1; tentative D call: TRBD1 (6 bases). The CDR3 is 19 residues long. Germline CDR1 and CDR2: MNHEY and SMNVEV (reference sequence). V dropped 7 bases and J dropped 1 base, with 28 bases sitting between them.

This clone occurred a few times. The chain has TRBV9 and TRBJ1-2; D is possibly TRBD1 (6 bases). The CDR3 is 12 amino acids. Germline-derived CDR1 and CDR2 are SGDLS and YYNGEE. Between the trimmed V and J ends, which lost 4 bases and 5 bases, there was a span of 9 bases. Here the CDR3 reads CASSLQGYGYTF. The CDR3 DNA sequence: TGTGCCAGCAGCCTACAGGGTTATGGCTACACCTTC.

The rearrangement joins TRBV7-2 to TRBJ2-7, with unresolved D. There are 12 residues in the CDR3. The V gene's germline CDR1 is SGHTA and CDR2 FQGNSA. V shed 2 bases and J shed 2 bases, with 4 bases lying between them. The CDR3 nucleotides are TGTGCCAGCAGCTTATCCCCCTACGAGCAGTACTTC. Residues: CASSLSPYEQYF.